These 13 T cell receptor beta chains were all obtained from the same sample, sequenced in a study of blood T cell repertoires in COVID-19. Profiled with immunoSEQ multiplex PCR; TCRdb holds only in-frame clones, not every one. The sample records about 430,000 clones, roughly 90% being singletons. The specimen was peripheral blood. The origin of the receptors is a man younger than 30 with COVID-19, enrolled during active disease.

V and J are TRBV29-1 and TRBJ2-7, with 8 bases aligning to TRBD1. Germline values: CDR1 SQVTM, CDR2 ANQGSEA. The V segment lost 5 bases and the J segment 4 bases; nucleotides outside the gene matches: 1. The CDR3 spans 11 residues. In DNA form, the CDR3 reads TGCAGCGTTACAGGGGGTTACGAGCAGTACTTC. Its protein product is CSVTGGYEQYF.

CDR3 nucleotides: TGTGCCAGCAGTCCGGGACTAGCGGGAGGGTGGACGCAGTATTTT. This encodes CASSPGLAGGWTQYF. The chain combines TRBV6-5 with TRBJ2-3; 16 bases align to TRBD2. This CDR3 is 15 amino acids long. The V gene's germline CDR1 is MNHEY and CDR2 SVGAGI. V dropped 5 bases and J dropped 9; count of bases not matched to a gene: 5.

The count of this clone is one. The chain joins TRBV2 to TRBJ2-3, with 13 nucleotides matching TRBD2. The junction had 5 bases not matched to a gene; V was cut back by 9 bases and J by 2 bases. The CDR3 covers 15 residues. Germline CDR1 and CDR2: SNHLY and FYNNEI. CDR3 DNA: TGTGCCAGTGAACTAGCGGGAGGGCACACAGATACGCAGTATTTT. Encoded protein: CASELAGGHTDTQYF.

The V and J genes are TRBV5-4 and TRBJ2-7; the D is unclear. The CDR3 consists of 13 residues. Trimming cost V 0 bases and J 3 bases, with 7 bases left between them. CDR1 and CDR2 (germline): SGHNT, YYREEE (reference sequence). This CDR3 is CASSLEYSYEQYF. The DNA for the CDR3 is TGTGCCAGCAGCTTGGAATACAGCTACGAGCAGTACTTC. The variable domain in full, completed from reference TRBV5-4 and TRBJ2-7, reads ETGVTQSPTHLIKTRGQQVTLRCSSQSGHNTVSWYQQALGQGPQFIFQYYREEENGRGNFPPRFSGLQFPNYSSELNVNALELDDSALYLCASSLEYSYEQYFGPGTRLTVT.

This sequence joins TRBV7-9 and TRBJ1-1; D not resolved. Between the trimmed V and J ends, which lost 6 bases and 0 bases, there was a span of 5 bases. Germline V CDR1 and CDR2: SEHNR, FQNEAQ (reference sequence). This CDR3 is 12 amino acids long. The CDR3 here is CASSLMNTEAFF. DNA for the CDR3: TGTGCCAGCAGTCTTATGAACACTGAAGCTTTCTTT. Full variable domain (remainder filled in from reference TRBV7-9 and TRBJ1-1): DTGVSQNPRHKITKRGQNVTFRCDPISEHNRLYWYRQTLGQGPEFLTYFQNEAQLEKSRLLSDRFSAERPKGSFSTLEIQRTEQGDSAMYLCASSLMNTEAFFGQGTRLTVV.

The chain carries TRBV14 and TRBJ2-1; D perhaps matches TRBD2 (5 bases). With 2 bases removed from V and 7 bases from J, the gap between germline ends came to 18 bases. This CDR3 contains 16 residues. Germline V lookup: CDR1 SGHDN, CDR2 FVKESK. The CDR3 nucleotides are TGTGCCAGCAGCCAACTACGGGGTCCTAGGTGGAATGAGCAGTTCTTC. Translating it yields CASSQLRGPRWNEQFF.

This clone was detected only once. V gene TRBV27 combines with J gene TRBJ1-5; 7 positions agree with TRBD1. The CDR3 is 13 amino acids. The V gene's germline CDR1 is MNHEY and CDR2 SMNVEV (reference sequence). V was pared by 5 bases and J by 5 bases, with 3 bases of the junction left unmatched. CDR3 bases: TGTGCCAGCAGTAAGGGGGCGGATCAGCCCCAGCATTTT. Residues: CASSKGADQPQHF.

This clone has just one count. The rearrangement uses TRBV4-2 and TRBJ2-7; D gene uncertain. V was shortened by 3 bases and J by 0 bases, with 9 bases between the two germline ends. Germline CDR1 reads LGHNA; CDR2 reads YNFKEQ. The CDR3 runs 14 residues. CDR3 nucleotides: TGTGCCAGCAGCCACTCGACACCCTCCTACGAGCAGTACTTC. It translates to CASSHSTPSYEQYF.

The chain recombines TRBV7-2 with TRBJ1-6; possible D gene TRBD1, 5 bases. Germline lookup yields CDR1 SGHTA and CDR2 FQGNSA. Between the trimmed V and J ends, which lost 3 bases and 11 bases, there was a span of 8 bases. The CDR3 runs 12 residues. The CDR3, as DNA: TGTGCCAGCAGCTTGGGACTTCCACCCCTCCACTTT. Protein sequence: CASSLGLPPLHF.

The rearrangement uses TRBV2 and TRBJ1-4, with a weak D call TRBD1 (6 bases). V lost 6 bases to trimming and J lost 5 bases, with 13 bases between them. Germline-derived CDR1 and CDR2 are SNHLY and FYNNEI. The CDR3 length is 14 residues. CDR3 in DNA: TGTGCCAGCAGGATACAGGGAAGCAATGAAAAACTGTTTTTT. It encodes CASRIQGSNEKLFF.

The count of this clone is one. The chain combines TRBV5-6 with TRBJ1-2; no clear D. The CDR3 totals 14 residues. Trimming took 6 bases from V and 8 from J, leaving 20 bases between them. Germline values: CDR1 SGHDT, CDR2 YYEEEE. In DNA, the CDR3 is TGTGCCAGCACCCCTGGTACCCCCTCGGGAGGCTACACCTTC. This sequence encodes CASTPGTPSGGYTF.

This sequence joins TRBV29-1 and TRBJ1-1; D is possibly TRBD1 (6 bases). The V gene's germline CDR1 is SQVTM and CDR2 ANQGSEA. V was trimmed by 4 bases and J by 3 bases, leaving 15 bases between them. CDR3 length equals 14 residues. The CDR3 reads CSVAKGGADTEAFF. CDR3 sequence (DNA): TGCAGCGTTGCGAAGGGGGGGGCTGACACTGAAGCTTTCTTT. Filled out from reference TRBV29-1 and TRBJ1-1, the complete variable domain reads SAVISQKPSRDICQRGTSLTIQCQVDSQVTMMFWYRQQPGQSLTLIATANQGSEATYESGFVIDKFPISRPNLTFSTLTVSNMSPEDSSIYLCSVAKGGADTEAFFGQGTRLTVV.

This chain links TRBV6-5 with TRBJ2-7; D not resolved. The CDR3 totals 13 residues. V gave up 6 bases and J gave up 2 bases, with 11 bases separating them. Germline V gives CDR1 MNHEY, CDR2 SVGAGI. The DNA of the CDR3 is TGTGCCAGCAGCTCGACTGCTACCTACGAGCAGTACTTC. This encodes CASSSTATYEQYF.